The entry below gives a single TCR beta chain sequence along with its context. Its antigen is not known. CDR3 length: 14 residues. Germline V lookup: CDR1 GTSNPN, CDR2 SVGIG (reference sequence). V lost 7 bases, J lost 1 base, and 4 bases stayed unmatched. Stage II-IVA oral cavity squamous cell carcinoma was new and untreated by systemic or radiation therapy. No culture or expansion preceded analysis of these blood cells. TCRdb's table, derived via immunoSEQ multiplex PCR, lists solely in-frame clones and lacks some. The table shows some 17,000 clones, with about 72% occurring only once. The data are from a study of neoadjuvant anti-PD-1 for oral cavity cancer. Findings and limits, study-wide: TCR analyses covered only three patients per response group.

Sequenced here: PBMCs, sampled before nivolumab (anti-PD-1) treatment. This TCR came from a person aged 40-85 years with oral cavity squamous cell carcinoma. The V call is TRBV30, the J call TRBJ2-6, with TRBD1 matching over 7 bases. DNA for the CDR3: TGTGCCTTAGGACAGGCATCTGGGGCCAACGTCCTGACTTTC. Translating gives CALGQASGANVLTF. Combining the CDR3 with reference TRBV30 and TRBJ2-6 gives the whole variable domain SQTIHQWPATLVQPVGSPLSLECTVEGTSNPNLYWYRQAAGRGLQLLFYSVGIGQISSEVPQNLSASRPQDRQFILSSKKLLLSDSGFYLCALGQASGANVLTFGAGSRLTVL.